This T cell receptor beta chain was obtained from a study of post-analysis software for immune sequencing data. Study in general: The disease courses spanned relapsing-remitting, secondary progressive and progressive-relapsing forms of multiple sclerosis.

Study findings and constraints: Same-batch samples co-clustered strongly by F measure.

Researchers reported that TCR beta cDNA libraries carried unique molecular identifiers. The authors obtained roughly 0.5 million cDNA molecules from approximately 1 to 10 million T cells. TCRdb reprocessed the PCR reads via MiXCR and lists one record per CDR3 protein. The sample contains 350,000 to 500,000 distinct CDR3 sequences, over 30% of which appear only once. This clonotype was counted once. What it binds is not known. Sequencing was carried out using blood. This TCR came from a girl aged 2 to 9 with multiple sclerosis.

In DNA, the CDR3 is TGCAGCGTTGAAGCCCGAGCGGGGGTTCCCTATGGCTACACCTTC. Translating it yields CSVEARAGVPYGYTF. The chain recombines TRBV29-1 with TRBJ1-2; perhaps TRBD1 as D (5 bases). The CDR3 is 15 residues long. From germline, CDR1 is SQVTM and CDR2 ANQGSEA. Trimming cost V 1 base and J 4 bases, with 16 bases left between them. Full variable domain (rest looked up from reference TRBV29-1 and TRBJ1-2): SAVISQKPSRDICQRGTSLTIQCQVDSQVTMMFWYRQQPGQSLTLIATANQGSEATYESGFVIDKFPISRPNLTFSTLTVSNMSPEDSSIYLCSVEARAGVPYGYTFGSGTRLTVV.